This TCR beta chain came from a study of blood T cell repertoires in COVID-19. Study-wide background: COVID-19 samples collected from the United States, Italy and Spain covered acute and convalescent phases. Nucleic acid was either cDNA or gDNA, and it came from T cells, B-cell-depleted T cells, or PBMCs.

Germline values: CDR1 MNHNY, CDR2 SVGAGI (reference sequence). The CDR3 has 15 amino acids. The ends were cut back, 0 bases at V and 5 bases at J, with 13 bases in the middle. In the authors' workflow: Amplification from reference gene primers served as the basis for estimated nucleated cell counts. Data came from immunoSEQ multiplex PCR; TCRdb stores just in-frame clones and leaves some out. Clonal size and the V and J genes are those of that table, whereas D and trimming came from the DNA. The sample lists about 360,000 clones, 85% to 90% occurring once. The specimen was peripheral blood. The source is a human donor in a cohort sampled during active COVID-19. The chain is built from TRBV6-6 and TRBJ2-5; weak D call: TRBD1 (8 bases). The DNA of the CDR3 is TGTGCCAGCAGTTACTCCAGGGGGCGGGGGGAGACCCAGTACTTC. As protein: CASSYSRGRGETQYF.